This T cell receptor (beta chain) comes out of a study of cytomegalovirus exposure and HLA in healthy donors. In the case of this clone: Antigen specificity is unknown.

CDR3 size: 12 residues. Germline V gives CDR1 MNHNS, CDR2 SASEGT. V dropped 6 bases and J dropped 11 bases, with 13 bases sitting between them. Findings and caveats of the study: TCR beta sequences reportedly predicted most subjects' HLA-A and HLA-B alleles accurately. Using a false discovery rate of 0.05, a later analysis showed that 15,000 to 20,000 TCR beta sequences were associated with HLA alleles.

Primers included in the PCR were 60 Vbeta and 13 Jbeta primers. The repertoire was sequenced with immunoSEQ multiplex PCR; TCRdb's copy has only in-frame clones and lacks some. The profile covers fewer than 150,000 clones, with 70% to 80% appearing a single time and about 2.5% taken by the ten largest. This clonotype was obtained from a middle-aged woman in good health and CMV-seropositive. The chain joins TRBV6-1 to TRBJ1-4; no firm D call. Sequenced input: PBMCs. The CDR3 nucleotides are TGTGCCAGCAGAGACCCAGGCTGGAAACTGTTTTTT. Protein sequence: CASRDPGWKLFF.